A single sample is the source of the 25 T cell receptor beta chains below, sequenced in a study of control samples from healthy donors and cancer patients. Generated by immunoSEQ multiplex PCR, the TCRdb table keeps only in-frame clones and is missing some. The sample has 110,000 to 150,000 clones, roughly 89% seen once. Specimen: blood. All receptors derive from a man aged 18 to 29 in good health.

The chain has TRBV11-3 and TRBJ1-1; 10 nucleotides agree with TRBD1. The J segment lost 0 bases and the V segment lost 4 bases, leaving 2 bases of the junction unmatched. The CDR3 loop spans 15 amino acids. Germline values: CDR1 SGHNT, CDR2 YENEEA. The CDR3: CASSSGTGVNTEAFF. DNA of the CDR3: TGTGCCAGCAGCTCCGGGACAGGGGTGAACACTGAAGCTTTCTTT.

This chain connects TRBV2 to TRBJ2-7, with a possible D match to TRBD2 (6 bases). Trimming took 4 bases from V and 0 from J, leaving 10 bases between them. Germline V gene sequence: CDR1 SNHLY, CDR2 FYNNEI. The CDR3 has 14 residues. The CDR3 DNA reads TGTGCCAGCAGTGGAGTGGGGGGCTCCTACGAGCAGTACTTC. This codes for CASSGVGGSYEQYF.

The chain has TRBV2 and TRBJ2-7; D remains ambiguous. Germline loops: CDR1 SNHLY, CDR2 FYNNEI. V was cut by 3 bases and J by 0 bases, with 9 bases left in between. The CDR3 runs 14 residues. This chain's CDR3 is CASSDELSSYEQYF. The CDR3 region has the DNA TGTGCCAGCAGTGACGAGTTAAGCTCCTACGAGCAGTACTTC.

This chain joins TRBV4-3 and TRBJ1-2; 7 bases match TRBD1. The CDR3 is made up of 17 amino acids. Per the germline V gene, CDR1 is LGHNA and CDR2 is YSLEER. The junction had 16 bases not matched to a gene; V was cut back by 1 base and J by 8 bases. This chain's CDR3 is CASSQGLSARGPEGYTF. As DNA, the CDR3 is TGCGCCAGCAGCCAAGGTCTTTCTGCGAGGGGGCCTGAGGGCTACACCTTC.

The rearrangement joins TRBV11-1 to TRBJ1-1, with TRBD1 identical over 7 bases. The V segment lost 2 bases and the J segment 0 bases; nucleotides outside the gene matches: 3. The CDR3 is 15 amino acids. Germline loops: CDR1 SGHAT, CDR2 FQDESV (reference sequence). The CDR3 bases are TGTGCCAGCAGCTTAAGGACAGGCCTGAACACTGAAGCTTTCTTT. Its translation: CASSLRTGLNTEAFF.

The chain couples TRBV5-5 to TRBJ2-5; D ambiguous. From germline, CDR1 is SGHKS and CDR2 YYEKEE (reference sequence). The CDR3 runs to 13 residues. The V gene lost 1 base and the J gene lost 5 bases, with 9 bases spanning the gap. The CDR3 DNA is TGTGCCAGCAGCTTGTTAGCCGGTGAGACCCAGTACTTC. Its translation: CASSLLAGETQYF.

The chain joins TRBV28 to TRBJ2-5; D uncertain. The V end was cut by 6 bases, the J end by 7 bases, with 9 bases between. The CDR3 is made up of 11 amino acids. Germline V gene sequence: CDR1 MDHEN, CDR2 SYDVKM. This CDR3 is CASSTLGTQYF. CDR3 nucleotide sequence: TGTGCCAGCAGCACCCTGGGGACCCAGTACTTC. Drawing the rest from reference TRBV28 and TRBJ2-5, the complete variable domain is DVKVTQSSRYLVKRTGEKVFLECVQDMDHENMFWYRQDPGLGLRLIYFSYDVKMKEKGDIPEGYSVSREKKERFSLILESASTNQTSMYLCASSTLGTQYFGPGTRLLVL.

V gene TRBV28 combines with J gene TRBJ2-7; TRBD1 might be the D (5 bases). With 8 bases removed from V and 2 bases from J, the gap between germline ends came to 16 bases. The CDR3 is 14 amino acids. Germline lookup yields CDR1 MDHEN and CDR2 SYDVKM. The CDR3 nucleotides are TGTGCCAGCGGCAGGGATGGTTTCCCCTACGAGCAGTACTTC. Protein product: CASGRDGFPYEQYF.

CDR3 bases: TGTGCCAGCAGGGACCCCCGGGCTAGCGGAAGCACAGATACGCAGTATTTT. Translating gives CASRDPRASGSTDTQYF. The chain combines TRBV7-9 with TRBJ2-3; 7 nucleotides line up with TRBD2. CDR1 is SEHNR and CDR2 is FQNEAQ in the germline V gene (reference sequence). The V and J ends lost 6 bases and 0 bases, in that order; junction bases with no gene match: 12. The length of the CDR3 is 17 residues.

The sample holds one count of this clone. This CDR3 reads CASHKGDPVSYNEQFF. In DNA, the CDR3 is TGTGCCAGCCATAAGGGAGACCCAGTCTCCTACAATGAGCAGTTCTTC. V and J are TRBV2 and TRBJ2-1, with D possibly TRBD2 on 5 matching bases. CDR3 length: 16 amino acids. The germline V and J ends were trimmed by 8 bases and 0 bases, with 17 bases remaining between them. From germline, CDR1 is SNHLY and CDR2 FYNNEI.

V is TRBV4-3 and J is TRBJ2-5; unclear D gene. The CDR3 runs 14 residues. Looked up from germline, CDR1 is LGHNA and CDR2 is YSLEER. The ends were cut back, 0 bases at V and 4 bases at J, with 9 bases in the middle. The CDR3 loop reads CASSQDVGLETQYF. CDR3 bases: TGCGCCAGCAGCCAAGATGTCGGGTTAGAGACCCAGTACTTC.

This chain uses TRBV5-1 with TRBJ2-1; tentatively, D is TRBD1 or TRBD2 (5 bases each). The length of the CDR3 is 14 residues. Germline V gives CDR1 SGHRS, CDR2 YFSETQ. V was shortened by 0 bases and J by 7 bases, with 11 bases between the two germline ends. CDR3 sequence: CASSLGGRTNEQFF. CDR3 in DNA: TGCGCCAGCAGCTTGGGGGGACGGACAAATGAGCAGTTCTTC.

The genes are TRBV15 and TRBJ1-5; D possibly corresponds to TRBD1 (6 bases). CDR3 length: 16 amino acids. Germline V lookup: CDR1 LNHNV, CDR2 YYDKDF (reference sequence). Trimming took off 1 base at V and 2 bases at J, with 12 bases between the two ends. This CDR3 is CATSRAGDLGNQPQHF. CDR3 nucleotide sequence: TGTGCCACCAGCAGAGCAGGGGATCTTGGCAATCAGCCCCAGCATTTT.

This sequence joins TRBV6-5 and TRBJ2-7, with a tentative D call TRBD1 (5 bases). V was pared by 6 bases and J by 0 bases, with 12 bases between. Germline CDR1 is MNHEY and CDR2 is SVGAGI. The CDR3 runs to 14 residues. The CDR3 here is CASRVVQDSYEQYF. The CDR3 coding sequence is TGTGCCAGCAGGGTTGTACAGGACTCCTACGAGCAGTACTTC.

The rearrangement uses TRBV9 and TRBJ2-1; D may be TRBD1 or TRBD2 (5 bases each). This CDR3 has 12 residues. Trimming cost V 9 bases and J 3 bases, with 10 bases left between them. Germline V CDR1 and CDR2: SGDLS, YYNGEE. CDR3 in amino acids: CATGTNYNEQFF. CDR3 nucleotide sequence: TGTGCCACCGGGACCAACTACAATGAGCAGTTCTTC.

This clone was recorded only once. This rearrangement joins TRBV19 to TRBJ2-7, with 10 nucleotides matching TRBD2. Germline V gene data show CDR1 as LNHDA and CDR2 as SQIVND (reference sequence). Trimming at V came to 5 bases and at J to 1 base, leaving 8 bases not matched to a gene. The CDR3 is made up of 16 amino acids. The CDR3 region has the DNA TGTGCCAGTAGTCCGTGGGTAGCGGGGGGATCCTACGAGCAGTACTTC. It encodes CASSPWVAGGSYEQYF.

J is TRBJ2-7 and V is TRBV28, with TRBD2 matching 8 bases. Germline trimming cut 3 bases from V and 2 bases from J; bases unmatched to any gene: 6. CDR1 and CDR2 (germline): MDHEN, SYDVKM. The CDR3 length is 15 residues. CDR3 nucleotide sequence: TGTGCCAGCAGTTTTCCCCGGGGGGGGGCCTACGAGCAGTACTTC. It is translated as CASSFPRGGAYEQYF.

V and J are TRBV7-9 and TRBJ1-6, with TRBD1 identical over 9 bases. J gave up 7 bases and V 5 bases, and 6 bases lay outside the gene matches. The CDR3 spans 15 residues. Looked up from germline, CDR1 is SEHNR and CDR2 is FQNEAQ (reference sequence). The CDR3 loop is CASSPLGQGNSPLHF. CDR3 nucleotides: TGTGCCAGCAGCCCCCTCGGACAGGGGAATTCACCCCTCCACTTT.

J is TRBJ1-1 and V is TRBV7-6; possible D gene TRBD1, 5 bases. Germline V gene data show CDR1 as SGHVS and CDR2 as FNYEAQ. The CDR3 sequence is 12 residues long. Trimming removed 2 bases at V and 7 bases at J, with 8 bases between. The CDR3 bases are TGTGCCAGCAGCTTACCAGGGTTTGAAGCTTTCTTT. Its translation: CASSLPGFEAFF.

V usage is TRBV10-3 and J usage is TRBJ2-1; tentatively, D is TRBD2 (5 bases). Trimming removed 6 bases at V and 0 bases at J, with 15 bases between. The length of the CDR3 is 16 residues. CDR1 and CDR2 from the germline V gene are ENHRY and SYGVKD. The DNA of the CDR3 is TGTGCCATCAGCGTTCGGGGTGAGAGCTCCTACAATGAGCAGTTCTTC. Translating it yields CAISVRGESSYNEQFF.

The J gene is TRBJ2-5, the V gene TRBV11-1, with 7 bases that match TRBD1. The CDR3 runs to 14 residues. From germline, CDR1 is SGHAT and CDR2 FQDESV (reference sequence). Germline trimming cut 3 bases from V and 5 bases from J; bases unmatched to any gene: 6. Here the CDR3 DNA reads TGTGCCAGCAGCTTTCAGGGGGATGTGGAGACCCAGTACTTC. Translating gives CASSFQGDVETQYF.

CDR3: CAWRRQGANYGYTF. The CDR3 nucleotides are TGTGCCTGGAGGAGACAGGGGGCGAACTATGGCTACACCTTC. The chain couples TRBV30 to TRBJ1-2; 10 bases align to TRBD1. Germline V gene data show CDR1 as GTSNPN and CDR2 as SVGIG (reference sequence). Losses at the gene ends were 3 bases for V and 2 bases for J; bases not matched to a gene: 3. This CDR3 has 14 residues.

The chain has TRBV5-6 and TRBJ2-5; 7 bases match TRBD2. The CDR3 sequence is 15 residues long. In germline, CDR1 is SGHDT, CDR2 YYEEEE. Trimming at V came to 3 bases and at J to 5 bases, leaving 10 bases not matched to a gene. The chain's CDR3 is CASSSRRLGGETQYF. CDR3 nucleotide sequence: TGTGCCAGCAGCTCTCGACGCTTGGGAGGGGAGACCCAGTACTTC.

The gene calls are TRBV5-1 and TRBJ2-2; the D is unclear. The V and J ends lost 2 bases and 3 bases respectively, with 8 bases between them. This CDR3 contains 14 residues. Germline assignment: CDR1 SGHRS and CDR2 YFSETQ. CDR3 amino acids: CASSFRPDTGELFF. CDR3 coding DNA: TGCGCCAGCAGCTTTCGACCGGACACCGGGGAGCTGTTTTTT.

This chain links TRBV27 with TRBJ1-2, with D possibly TRBD1 on 5 matching bases. Trimming pared 5 bases from V and 7 bases from J, leaving 17 bases between. This CDR3 has 14 residues. Germline V gene lookup returns CDR1 MNHEY and CDR2 SMNVEV (reference sequence). CDR3 nucleotides: TGTGCCAGCAGTCTTCTCTCGCGGCAGGGTGGCTACACCTTC. Protein product: CASSLLSRQGGYTF.